What follows describes a single T cell receptor (beta chain). What it binds is unknown. Other DNA sequences of this sample code for an identical CDR3. Each PCR replicate from the sorted subsets contained 150 to 250 ng DNA, which is tens of thousands of T cell genomes. The assay was immunoSEQ multiplex PCR, and TCRdb's table has in-frame clones only and misses some. The profile covers around 700,000 clones, with about two thirds appearing a single time and approximately 1.8% taken by the ten largest. V was pared by 3 bases and J by 5 bases, with 6 bases between. The germline gives CDR1 DFQATT, CDR2 SNEGSKA (reference sequence). This CDR3 spans 11 amino acids. This record comes from a study of shared clonotypes between healthy human individuals. Study-level points and caveats: As a rule, naive subsets had a larger estimated richness than memory subsets. The study found about 5% of naive CD4 clonotypes shared across several donors. The study sampled only blood, and tissue repertoires likely differ.

The TCR sequence derives from a woman in her thirties in good health. The chain carries TRBV20-1 and TRBJ2-3, with D unclear. The material sequenced was memory CD4+ T cells sorted from blood. The subset here: CD45RA-negative fraction. The CDR3 DNA follows: TGCAGTGCTAGTAAGGGAGATACGCAGTATTTT. Its protein product is CSASKGDTQYF.